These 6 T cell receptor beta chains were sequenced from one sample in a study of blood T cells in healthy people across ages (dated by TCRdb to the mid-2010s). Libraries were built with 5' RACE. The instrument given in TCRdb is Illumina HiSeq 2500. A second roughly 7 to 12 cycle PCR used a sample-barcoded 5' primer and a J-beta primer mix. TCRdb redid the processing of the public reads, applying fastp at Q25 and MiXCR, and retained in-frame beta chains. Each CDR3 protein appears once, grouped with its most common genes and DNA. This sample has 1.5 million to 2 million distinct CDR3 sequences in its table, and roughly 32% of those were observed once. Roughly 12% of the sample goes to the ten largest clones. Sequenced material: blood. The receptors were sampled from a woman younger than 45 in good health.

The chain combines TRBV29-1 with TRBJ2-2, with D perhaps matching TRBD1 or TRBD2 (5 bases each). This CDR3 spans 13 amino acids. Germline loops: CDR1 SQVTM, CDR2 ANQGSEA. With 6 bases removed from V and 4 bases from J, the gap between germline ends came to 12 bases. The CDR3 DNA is TGCAGCGTCCTGGGACGGTCCACCGGGGAGCTGTTTTTT. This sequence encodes CSVLGRSTGELFF.

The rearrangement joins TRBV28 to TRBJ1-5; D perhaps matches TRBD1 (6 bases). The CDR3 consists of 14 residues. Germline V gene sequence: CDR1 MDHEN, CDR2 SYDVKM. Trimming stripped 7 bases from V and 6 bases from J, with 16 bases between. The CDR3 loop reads CASTAGTRGQPQHF. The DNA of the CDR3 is TGTGCCAGCACCGCCGGGACACGAGGTCAGCCCCAGCATTTT.

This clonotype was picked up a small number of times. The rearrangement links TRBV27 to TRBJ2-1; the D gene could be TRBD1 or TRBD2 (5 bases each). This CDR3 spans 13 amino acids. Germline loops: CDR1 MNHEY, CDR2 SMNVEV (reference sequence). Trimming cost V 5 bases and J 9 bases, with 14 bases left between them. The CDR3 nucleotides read TGTGCCAGCAGTCGGGACGGCCCGAGTGAGCAGTTCTTC. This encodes CASSRDGPSEQFF.

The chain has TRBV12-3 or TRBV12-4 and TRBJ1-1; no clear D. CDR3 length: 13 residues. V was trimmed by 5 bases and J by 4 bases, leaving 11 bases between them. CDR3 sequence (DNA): TGTGCCAGCAGTCACGGACCGGCCACTGAAGCTTTCTTT. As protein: CASSHGPATEAFF.

This chain's CDR3 is CAISESGGPNQPQHF. As DNA, the CDR3 is TGTGCCATCAGTGAGTCAGGGGGACCGAATCAGCCCCAGCATTTT. This chain uses TRBV10-3 with TRBJ1-5, with a tentative D call TRBD1 (6 bases). The CDR3 consists of 15 residues. Per the germline V gene, CDR1 is ENHRY and CDR2 is SYGVKD. The V end was cut by 0 bases, the J end by 4 bases, with 10 bases between.

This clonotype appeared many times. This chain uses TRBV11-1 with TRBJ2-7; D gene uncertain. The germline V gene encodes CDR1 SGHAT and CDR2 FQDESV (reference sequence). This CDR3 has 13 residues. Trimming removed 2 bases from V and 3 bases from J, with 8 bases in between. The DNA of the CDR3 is TGTGCCAGCAGCTTACTGGAGAGCTACGAGCAGTACTTC. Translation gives CASSLLESYEQYF.